This T cell receptor beta chain was captured by sequencing in a study of blood T cell repertoires in COVID-19. Researchers sorted participants into cohorts using their self-reported clinical history. The V gene lost 0 bases and the J gene lost 10 bases, with 3 bases spanning the gap. Germline V gene lookup returns CDR1 DFQATT and CDR2 SNEGSKA (reference sequence). The CDR3 is 9 residues long. In the study's own analysis: Counts of nucleated cells, estimated from reference gene primer amplification, were obtained. Assay used: immunoSEQ multiplex PCR; TCRdb lists only in-frame clones, some missing. Clone size and V and J calls were adopted from that table, with D and trimming inferred from the DNA. The data show 330,000 or so clones, around 87% seen once.

This clonotype was obtained from a man aged 40-55 years in a cohort exposed to, infected with or recovered from COVID-19 (not recorded which). The specimen sequenced was PBMCs or T cells enriched from blood (not recorded which). The genes are TRBV20-1 and TRBJ1-2; no clear D. The CDR3 is CSARELYTF. CDR3 DNA: TGCAGTGCTAGAGAACTCTACACCTTC.